Listed below are T cell receptor beta chains from one sample, sequenced in a study of identical twins. MiXCR was run by TCRdb on the 5' RACE reads, yielding one entry per CDR3 protein. Of roughly 720,000 distinct CDR3 sequences listed, about 20% are singletons. The same specimen was also included in a second study, on T cells expressing NK-cell markers.

Sequencing was done on a sample of PBMCs. Receptors were obtained from a woman aged 18 to 35 in good health. CDR3s include the opening cysteine and the closing phenylalanine or tryptophan. The D gene is left open where the match is weak. For some rows the clone size is stated as once, few or many, or as a class when expanded; others skip it.

V	D	size	J	CDR3	DNA
TRBV5-1	TRBD2	many	TRBJ2-1	CASSQGLAGAYNEQFF	TGCGCCAGCAGCCAGGGACTAGCGGGAGCCTACAATGAGCAGTTCTTC
TRBV13	TRBD2	-	TRBJ2-1	CASSSGDFHANEQFF	TGTGCCAGCAGCAGCGGGGATTTTCACGCTAATGAGCAGTTCTTC
TRBV6-4	-	few	TRBJ1-1	CASSDRTARPNTEAFF	TGTGCCAGCAGTGACCGGACCGCCAGACCTAACACTGAAGCTTTCTTT
TRBV6-1	-	-	TRBJ2-1	CASRGGITSSYYEQFF	TGTGCCAGTCGTGGGGGGATAACAAGCTCCTACTATGAGCAGTTCTTC
TRBV20-1	-	-	TRBJ1-1	CSAPGGVTTEAFF	TGCAGTGCACCCGGCGGGGTTACCACTGAAGCTTTCTTT
TRBV7-9	-	-	TRBJ2-3	CASSLNLWEFDTQYF	TGTGCCAGCAGCTTAAACTTGTGGGAGTTCGATACGCAGTATTTT
TRBV7-8	-	few	TRBJ2-5	CASSFYPTITPQETQYF	TGTGCCAGCAGCTTTTATCCTACTATTACGCCCCAAGAGACCCAGTACTTC
TRBV6-1	-	few	TRBJ2-1	CASTPGRSVSYNEQFF	TGTGCCAGCACCCCTGGGCGGTCCGTCTCCTACAATGAGCAGTTCTTC
TRBV20-1	-	-	TRBJ2-1	CSAPEGARESNEQFF	TGCAGTGCTCCGGAAGGGGCCCGGGAGAGCAATGAGCAGTTCTTC
TRBV4-3	-	few	TRBJ2-2	CASSQDQAGNTGELFF	TGCGCCAGCAGCCAAGATCAGGCAGGGAACACCGGGGAGCTGTTTTTT
TRBV7-9	-	few	TRBJ2-7	CASSLPGTEQYF	TGTGCCAGCAGCTTACCCGGGACCGAGCAGTACTTC
TRBV24-1	-	few	TRBJ2-3	CATSDPSSDSTDTQYF	TGTGCCACCAGTGATCCCTCCTCGGACTCCACAGATACGCAGTATTTT
TRBV12-3/TRBV12-4	TRBD2	many	TRBJ2-7	CASSLARGAYEQYF	TGTGCCAGCAGTTTAGCGCGGGGGGCCTACGAGCAGTACTTC
TRBV12-5	-	many	TRBJ1-4	CASGSDVGPEKLFF	TGTGCTAGTGGCTCTGACGTAGGACCGGAAAAACTGTTTTTT
TRBV12-5	-	-	TRBJ2-1	CASGLLFILDRSREGEQFF	TGTGCTAGTGGCCTCCTATTTATTCTGGACAGGTCGAGGGAGGGTGAGCAGTTCTTC
TRBV6-1	TRBD2	-	TRBJ2-5	CATARDAGGQETQYF	TGTGCCACCGCACGGGACGCGGGGGGACAAGAGACCCAGTACTTC
TRBV6-1	-	few	TRBJ2-1	CASSPTGYPHEQFF	TGTGCCAGCAGTCCGACAGGCTACCCACATGAGCAGTTCTTC
TRBV12-3/TRBV12-4	-	few	TRBJ2-3	CASSSSASILTQYF	TGTGCCAGCAGTTCGTCGGCCAGCATACTTACGCAGTATTTT
TRBV7-6	TRBD1	-	TRBJ2-7	CASSQVTGDEQYF	TGTGCCAGCAGTCAGGTGACAGGGGACGAGCAGTACTTC
TRBV6-1	-	many	TRBJ1-2	CASRAPGGNYGYTF	TGTGCCAGCAGAGCCCCGGGGGGCAACTATGGCTACACCTTC
TRBV20-1	-	few	TRBJ2-3	CSAMGGPGTDTQYF	TGCAGTGCTATGGGGGGGCCAGGGACAGATACGCAGTATTTT
TRBV20-1	TRBD1	few	TRBJ2-3	CSAIRQGVADTQYF	TGCAGTGCTATCCGGCAGGGGGTGGCAGATACGCAGTATTTT
TRBV20-1	TRBD2	few	TRBJ2-7	CSARRGSLYSYEQYF	TGCAGTGCTAGGCGCGGGAGCCTCTATTCCTACGAGCAGTACTTC
TRBV29-1	TRBD2	-	TRBJ2-1	CSVELLAGGPYEQFF	TGCAGCGTCGAGCTTCTAGCGGGAGGGCCCTATGAGCAGTTCTTC
TRBV7-9	TRBD2	many	TRBJ2-2	CASSTQREVGTGELFF	TGTGCCAGCAGCACCCAGCGGGAGGTCGGCACCGGGGAGCTGTTTTTT
TRBV30	-	-	TRBJ2-1	CAWSVGGYNEQFF	TGTGCCTGGAGTGTAGGAGGGTACAATGAGCAGTTCTTC